This TCR beta chain is drawn from a study of cytomegalovirus exposure and HLA in healthy donors. Study conclusions and caveats: Some TCR beta chains (around 180 of them) were listed as cytomegalovirus-associated. Common viral pathogens (according to a later analysis) appeared linked to several of the most significant clusters.

13 Jbeta primers and 60 Vbeta primers were used for the PCR. Measured with immunoSEQ multiplex PCR; TCRdb has only the in-frame clones, and not every one. The sample holds about 170,000 clones, approximately 88% seen once. This CDR3 has 14 amino acids. CDR1 and CDR2 from the germline V gene are GTSNPN and SVGIG (reference sequence). V was shortened by 5 bases and J by 0 bases, with 13 bases between the two germline ends. A remark on this clone: Its cognate antigen is unknown.

V and J are TRBV30 and TRBJ1-1, with D possibly TRBD1 on 6 matching bases. This clonotype was sampled from a boy younger than 10 in good health and CMV-seronegative. Sequencing used PBMCs. CDR3 in DNA: TGTGCCTGGTTCAAACAGGGATTGAACACTGAAGCTTTCTTT. The encoded protein is CAWFKQGLNTEAFF.